The table lists the clone carrying this T cell receptor (beta chain) with a few counts. Its target is unknown. The data originate from a study of CD8 T cells in ankylosing spondylitis. The CDR3 covers 15 residues. Between the trimmed V and J ends, which lost 2 bases and 8 bases, there was a span of 15 bases. Germline CDR1 and CDR2: SGHTA and FQGNSA. Findings and limits, study-wide: CD8+ disease-linked clones were present at relatively low frequencies in blood. Characteristic of ankylosing spondylitis blood, it appeared, was a TCR beta motif comprising roughly eight highly homologous variants. Researchers reportedly found disease-linked clones significantly enriched in matched ankylosing spondylitis synovial fluid.

TCR beta libraries were made by quantitative 5'-RACE with molecular barcodes. Each CDR3 protein gets one entry after TCRdb re-called the 5' RACE reads with MiXCR. The sample consists of 700,000 to 850,000 distinct CDR3 sequences, about 11% of them appearing once. This chain uses TRBV7-2 with TRBJ1-4; D call uncertain. This receptor was obtained from a male donor with ankylosing spondylitis. The sequencing input was blood, either unsorted or a sorted T cell fraction (not recorded which). CDR3 nucleotides: TGTGCCAGCAGCTTAAGGTTGGGAACAGACGAAAAACTGTTTTTT. This encodes CASSLRLGTDEKLFF.